A selection of T cell receptor beta chains follows, all from one sample in a study of T-cell reconstitution after alpha-beta-depleted transplantation in children. TCRdb re-called the PCR reads with MiXCR, one entry per CDR3 protein. The sample has about 540,000 distinct CDR3 sequences; 25% to 30% are singletons. Material: PBMCs, obtained before TCRalphabeta/CD19-depleted stem cell transplant. The source of these receptors is a boy in the first two years of life with Wiskott-Aldrich syndrome, due to receive a stem cell transplant. Each CDR3 is given with its conserved first and last residue.

v_call cdr3_aa
TRBV5-1 CASSLVRVPYNEQFF
TRBV15 CATSSRPELGAYQPQHF
TRBV6-2/TRBV6-3 CASSYGLAGEYNTDTQYF
TRBV6-2/TRBV6-3 CASSTRGLGSSGANVLTF
TRBV12-3/TRBV12-4 CASTPSGRWYEQYF
TRBV7-6 CASSLVGGLAGDGEQFF
TRBV19 CATHAGPRSKFTYNEQFF
TRBV20-1 CSARGLLNEQFF
TRBV5-1 CASSLLPSGPYEQYF
TRBV4-1 CASSQDQNTGELFF
TRBV27 CASSSYLPIAGPYEQYF